This T cell receptor beta chain was found in a study of early T cells in non-severe SARS-CoV-2 infection. Whole-study context: Sequenced bulk RNA came from whole blood that was unsorted, and chains were unpaired.

TCRdb recomputed calls from the 5' RACE reads with MiXCR, one row per CDR3 protein. The data show roughly 56,000 distinct CDR3 sequences, with roughly an eighth seen just once and more than 8.5% held by the top ten. CDR1 is LGHNT and CDR2 is FRNRAP in the germline V gene. Germline trimming cut 1 base from V and 6 bases from J; bases unmatched to any gene: 4. The CDR3 has 15 amino acids. This clonotype was recorded only once. The chain joins TRBV12-5 to TRBJ2-1; 9 bases match TRBD1. This TCR was recovered from an adult who was a healthcare worker with PCR-confirmed SARS-CoV-2 infection or an uninfected control (not recorded which). The sample taken for sequencing was whole blood. CDR3 nucleotides: TGTGCTAGTGGTTTGGGGACAGGGGAAGCCAATGAGCAGTTCTTC. Protein sequence: CASGLGTGEANEQFF.